A selection of T cell receptor beta chains follows, all from one sample in a study of a mutant IDH1 vaccine in newly diagnosed glioma. TCRdb's copy holds only in-frame clones and misses some; the assay was immunoSEQ multiplex PCR. The sample records approximately 30,000 clones, around 84% being singletons. Their specific antigens are unknown. Specimen: PBMCs, collected from a glioma patient whose treatment included an IDH1 peptide vaccine. These receptors were taken from a woman aged 25 to 45 with glioma. The CDR3 runs from the conserved cysteine through the conserved F or W. The D gene is left open where the match is weak. Some rows mark clone size as missing; the rest say once, few, many or name a class of expanded clone.

j_call	clone_size	v_call	d_call	cdr3_aa	cdr3_nt
TRBJ2-7	NA	TRBV18	TRBD2	CASSPGALAGGLEQYF	TGTGCCAGCTCACCCGGGGCCCTAGCGGGGGGGCTGGAGCAGTACTTC
TRBJ1-1	NA	TRBV6-6	NA	CASSRYTEAFF	TGTGCCAGCAGTCGATACACTGAAGCTTTCTTT
TRBJ1-2	few	TRBV29-1	TRBD1	CSAPGQANYGYTF	TGCAGCGCCCCGGGACAGGCAAACTATGGCTACACCTTC
TRBJ2-2	NA	TRBV4-1	TRBD1	CASTGTANTGELFF	TGCGCCAGTACCGGGACAGCGAACACCGGGGAGCTGTTTTTT
TRBJ1-1	few	TRBV6-1	NA	CASTAEMNTEAFF	TGTGCCAGCACAGCAGAAATGAACACTGAAGCTTTCTTT
TRBJ1-1	NA	TRBV14	TRBD1	CASLRTGNTEAFF	TGTGCCAGCCTAAGGACAGGGAACACTGAAGCTTTCTTT
TRBJ2-1	NA	TRBV9	NA	CASSVGLRGSNEQFF	TGTGCCAGCAGCGTGGGACTCCGGGGGAGCAATGAGCAGTTCTTC
TRBJ2-7	NA	TRBV5-1	NA	CASSSVQGASYEQYF	TGCGCCAGCAGCTCCGTCCAGGGAGCCTCCTACGAGCAGTACTTC
TRBJ2-1	NA	TRBV25-1	NA	CASGNNEQFF	TGTGCCAGTGGGAACAATGAGCAGTTCTTC
TRBJ2-2	few	TRBV27	NA	CASSWGANTGELFF	TGTGCCAGCAGTTGGGGTGCGAACACCGGGGAGCTGTTTTTT
TRBJ2-4	NA	TRBV30	NA	CAWSGRGPNLLAKNIQYF	TGTGCCTGGAGTGGACGGGGTCCAAACCTGCTAGCCAAAAACATTCAGTACTTC
TRBJ1-1	NA	TRBV5-1	NA	CASSPWRENTEAFF	TGCGCCAGCAGCCCATGGAGGGAGAACACTGAAGCTTTCTTT
TRBJ2-1	NA	TRBV6-5	NA	CASRRTAGEQFF	TGTGCCAGCAGGAGGACAGCCGGAGAGCAGTTCTTC
TRBJ1-1	medium-sized	TRBV9	NA	CASSVDDTPGYTEAFF	TGTGCCAGCAGCGTAGACGACACCCCGGGGTACACTGAAGCTTTCTTT
TRBJ2-7	NA	TRBV4-1	TRBD2	CASSQGLASGGKDF	TGCGCCAGCAGCCAAGGCCTTGCTAGCGGGGGAAAGGACTTC
TRBJ1-1	few	TRBV18	TRBD1	CASSRGQGGVEAFF	TGTGCCAGCTCACGCGGACAGGGGGGGGTTGAAGCTTTCTTT
TRBJ1-2	NA	TRBV5-4	TRBD1	CASSSRPGQGDLDGYTF	TGTGCCAGCAGCTCGCGACCGGGACAGGGGGACCTCGATGGCTACACCTTC
TRBJ2-7	NA	TRBV13	TRBD1	CASRAGTASYEQYF	TGTGCCAGCCGAGCCGGGACAGCCTCCTACGAGCAGTACTTC
TRBJ2-7	NA	TRBV29-1	NA	CSGSLGGAYEQYF	TGCAGCGGGTCCCTAGGCGGGGCCTACGAGCAGTACTTC
TRBJ2-5	NA	TRBV18	NA	CASSRLEGGETQYF	TGTGCCAGCTCACGGCTCGAGGGTGGGGAGACCCAGTACTTC
TRBJ2-3	NA	TRBV5-1	TRBD1	CASSPDRGILGSTDTQYF	TGCGCCAGCAGCCCGGACAGGGGGATACTAGGGAGCACAGATACGCAGTATTTT
TRBJ2-5	NA	TRBV5-1	NA	CASSFAGGSETQYF	TGCGCCAGCAGCTTTGCAGGGGGGTCGGAGACCCAGTACTTC
TRBJ1-5	NA	TRBV6-1	NA	CASSEGSHQPQHF	TGTGCCAGCAGTGAAGGCAGCCATCAGCCCCAGCATTTT
TRBJ1-4	NA	TRBV5-5	TRBD1	CASSFGTGGEKLFF	TGTGCCAGCAGCTTCGGGACAGGGGGGGAAAAACTGTTTTTT
TRBJ1-1	NA	TRBV29-1	NA	CSVNSRGNTEAFF	TGCAGCGTGAACTCCAGGGGGAACACTGAAGCTTTCTTT
TRBJ2-3	NA	TRBV7-8	NA	CASSLERQDTQYF	TGTGCCAGCAGCTTAGAGAGGCAGGATACGCAGTATTTT
TRBJ1-4	NA	TRBV5-1	NA	CASSLAGDSGEKLFF	TGCGCCAGCAGCTTGGCCGGAGACAGTGGGGAAAAACTGTTTTTT
TRBJ2-2	NA	TRBV30	NA	CAWSQGSGELFF	TGTGCCTGGAGTCAGGGGTCCGGGGAGCTGTTTTTT